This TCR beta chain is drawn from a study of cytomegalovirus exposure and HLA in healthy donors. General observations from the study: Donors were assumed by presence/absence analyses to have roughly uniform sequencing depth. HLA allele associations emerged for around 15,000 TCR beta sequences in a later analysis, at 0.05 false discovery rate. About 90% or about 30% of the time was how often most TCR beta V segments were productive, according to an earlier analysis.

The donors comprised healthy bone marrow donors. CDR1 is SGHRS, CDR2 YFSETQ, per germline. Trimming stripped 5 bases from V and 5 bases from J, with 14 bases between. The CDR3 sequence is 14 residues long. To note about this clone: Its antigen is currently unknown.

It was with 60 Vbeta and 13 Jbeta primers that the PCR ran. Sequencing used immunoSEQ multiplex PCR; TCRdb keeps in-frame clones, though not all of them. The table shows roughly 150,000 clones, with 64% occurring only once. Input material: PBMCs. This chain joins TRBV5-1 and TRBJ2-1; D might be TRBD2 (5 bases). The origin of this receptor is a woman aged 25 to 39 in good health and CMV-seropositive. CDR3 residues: CASRWGSGNNEQFF. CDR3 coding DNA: TGCGCCAGCAGGTGGGGATCGGGAAACAATGAGCAGTTCTTC.